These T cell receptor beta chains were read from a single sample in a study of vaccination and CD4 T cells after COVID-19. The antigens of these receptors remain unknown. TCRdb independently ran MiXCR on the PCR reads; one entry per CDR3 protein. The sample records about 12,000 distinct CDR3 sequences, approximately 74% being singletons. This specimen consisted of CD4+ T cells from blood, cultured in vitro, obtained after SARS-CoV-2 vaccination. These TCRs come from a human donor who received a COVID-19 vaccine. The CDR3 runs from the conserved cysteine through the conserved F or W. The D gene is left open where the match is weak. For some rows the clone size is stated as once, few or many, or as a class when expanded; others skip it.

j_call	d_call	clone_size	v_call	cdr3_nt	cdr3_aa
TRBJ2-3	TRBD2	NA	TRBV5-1	TGCGCCAGCAAGACTAGCCCTAGCACAGATACGCAGTATTTT	CASKTSPSTDTQYF
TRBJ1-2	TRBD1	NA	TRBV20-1	TGCAGTGCTAGAATGTCGGACAGGACTGATGGCTACACCTTC	CSARMSDRTDGYTF
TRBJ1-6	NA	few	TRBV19	TGTGCCAGTAGTAGAGGGTTAAAAGGGTATTCACCCCTCCACTTT	CASSRGLKGYSPLHF
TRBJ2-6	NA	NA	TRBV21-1	TGTGCCAGCAGCAAAGAGGCCAGGGGATCTGGGGCCAACGTCCTGACTTTC	CASSKEARGSGANVLTF
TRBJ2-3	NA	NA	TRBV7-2	TGTGCCAGCGCGCTTCTAGGACGGGGCTTCACAGATACGCAGTATTTT	CASALLGRGFTDTQYF
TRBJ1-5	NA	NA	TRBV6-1	TGTGCCAGCAGTGAATTCAGGGCCCCCAATCAGCCCCAGCATTTT	CASSEFRAPNQPQHF
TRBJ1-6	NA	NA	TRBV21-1	TGTGCCAGCAGCGGGAACCCAAGCTCCTATAATTCACCCCTCCACTTT	CASSGNPSSYNSPLHF
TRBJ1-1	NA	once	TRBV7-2	TGTGCCAGCAGCTTAGTCGGGGGCCGGCTGGACACTGAAGCTTTCTTT	CASSLVGGRLDTEAFF
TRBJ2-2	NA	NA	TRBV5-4	TGTGCCAGCAGCCGGCTAGTTCTTTCCACCGGGGAGCTGTTTTTT	CASSRLVLSTGELFF
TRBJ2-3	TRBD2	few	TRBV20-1	TGCAGTGCTCAGATGCCTAGCGGGGGGCGGGATACGCAGTATTTT	CSAQMPSGGRDTQYF
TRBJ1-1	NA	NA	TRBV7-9	TGTGCCAGCAGCTTTCAGGTAAACACTGAAGCTTTCTTT	CASSFQVNTEAFF
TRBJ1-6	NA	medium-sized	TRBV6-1	TGTGCCACCACAGAAGAGAGAGTAAGCTCACCCCTCCACTTT	CATTEERVSSPLHF
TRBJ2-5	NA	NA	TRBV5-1	TGCGCCAGCAGCTTGGGTCCCACCCTCGGCCAAGAGACCCAGTACTTC	CASSLGPTLGQETQYF
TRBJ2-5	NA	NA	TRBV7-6	TGTGCCACCTCGGCGACCCAAGAGACCCAGTACTTC	CATSATQETQYF
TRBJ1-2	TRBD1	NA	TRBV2	TGTGCCAGCAGTGAAACGAGGGGACAGAAGTATGGCTACACCTTC	CASSETRGQKYGYTF
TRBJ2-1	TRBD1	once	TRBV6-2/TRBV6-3	TGTGCCAGCAGGGACAACAGGGGCCCCAATGAGCAGTTCTTC	CASRDNRGPNEQFF
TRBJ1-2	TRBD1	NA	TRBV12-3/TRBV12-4	TGTGCCAGCAAGGCAGGGGGCAGGTATGGCTACACCTTC	CASKAGGRYGYTF
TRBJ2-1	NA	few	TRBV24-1	TGTGCCACCAGTGCGGCCCCGCGCTACAATGAGCAGTTCTTC	CATSAAPRYNEQFF
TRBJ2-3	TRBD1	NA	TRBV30	TGTGCCTGGAGGGCACAGGGGACAGATACGCAGTATTTT	CAWRAQGTDTQYF
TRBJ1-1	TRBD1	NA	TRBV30	TGTGCCTGGAGGGGGACAGGAAAGAACACTGAAGCTTTCTTT	CAWRGTGKNTEAFF
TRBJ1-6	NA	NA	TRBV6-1	TGTGCCAGCATCGAAAGGGATAATTCACCCCTCCACTTT	CASIERDNSPLHF
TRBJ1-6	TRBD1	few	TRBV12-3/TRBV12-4	TGTGCCAGCAGTCGGACAGGCCGTTCGAGCTCCTATAATTCACCCCTCCACTTT	CASSRTGRSSSYNSPLHF
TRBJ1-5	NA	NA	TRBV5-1	TGCGCCAGCAGCTTGGGGACGGGACTTAGCAATCAGCCCCAGCATTTT	CASSLGTGLSNQPQHF
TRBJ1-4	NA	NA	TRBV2	TGTGCCAGCACATGGATGGAGCCTAATGAAAAACTGTTTTTT	CASTWMEPNEKLFF
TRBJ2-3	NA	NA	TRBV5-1	TGCGCCAGCAGCATCATGGGGATCACAGATACGCAGTATTTT	CASSIMGITDTQYF
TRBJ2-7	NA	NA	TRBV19	TGTGCCAGTTCGACAGTTCCCTACGAGCAGTACTTC	CASSTVPYEQYF
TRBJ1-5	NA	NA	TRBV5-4	TGTGCCAGCAGCCTTGGCGGGGAGGCGGGGGGACAGCCCCAGCATTTT	CASSLGGEAGGQPQHF
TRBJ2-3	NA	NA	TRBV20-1	TGCAGTGCCCGATGGGGACAATTCTTGGCAGATACGCAGTATTTT	CSARWGQFLADTQYF
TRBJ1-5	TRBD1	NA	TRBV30	TGTGCCTGGAGTTCCCGTAACAGGGGAGGAGGTAGCAATCAGCCCCAGCATTTT	CAWSSRNRGGGSNQPQHF
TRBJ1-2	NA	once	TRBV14	TGTGCCAGCAGCCATCAGGGGAACTATGGCTACACCTTC	CASSHQGNYGYTF
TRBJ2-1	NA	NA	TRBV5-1	TGCGCCAGCAGCTTGGTGACGGGGGCTTCGTACAATGAGCAGTTCTTC	CASSLVTGASYNEQFF
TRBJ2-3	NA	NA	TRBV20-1	TGCAGTGCTAGTCTCCCTCAGCAGCGTAGCACAGATACGCAGTATTTT	CSASLPQQRSTDTQYF
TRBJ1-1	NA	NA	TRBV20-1	TGCAGTGCCATGGCCCGGACACGCATGAACACTGAAGCTTTCTTT	CSAMARTRMNTEAFF
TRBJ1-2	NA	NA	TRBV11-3	TGTGCCAGCAGCGATAGAGAGGATGGCTACACCTTC	CASSDREDGYTF
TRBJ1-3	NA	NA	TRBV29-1	TGCAGCTTCATTAGGGGCTCTGGAAACACCATATATTTT	CSFIRGSGNTIYF
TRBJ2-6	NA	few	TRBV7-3	TGTGCCAGCAGCCCAATCCCAGGGGCTGGGGCCAACGTCCTGACTTTC	CASSPIPGAGANVLTF
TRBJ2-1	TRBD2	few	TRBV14	TGTGCCAGCAGCCAAGGTCTAAAGTGGGGACTAGCGGGGGAGCTAATGGGCCATGAGCAGTTCTTC	CASSQGLKWGLAGELMGHEQFF
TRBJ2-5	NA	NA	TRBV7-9	TGTGCCAGCAGCCCTTCCAGGGGGGAAGAGACCCAGTACTTC	CASSPSRGEETQYF
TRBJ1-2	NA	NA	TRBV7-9	TGTGCCAGCAGCTTACAGGGATATGGCTACACCTTC	CASSLQGYGYTF
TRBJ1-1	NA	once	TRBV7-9	TGTGCCAGCACCCTCAAAGGTGGCACTGAAGCTTTCTTT	CASTLKGGTEAFF
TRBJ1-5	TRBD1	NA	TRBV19	TGTGCCAGTAGTCCGGACAGGATAAATCAGCCCCAGCATTTT	CASSPDRINQPQHF
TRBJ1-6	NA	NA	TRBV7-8	TGTGCCAGCAGCTTACTTGCAGGGTTGGAATCACCCCTCCACTTT	CASSLLAGLESPLHF
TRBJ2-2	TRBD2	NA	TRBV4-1	TGCGCCAGCAGCCAACGGCTAGCGGGGGCCGCGAACACCGGGGAGCTGTTTTTT	CASSQRLAGAANTGELFF
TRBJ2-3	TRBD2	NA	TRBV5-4	TGTGCCAGCAGCTTTGTTGCGGGGGGAAACACAGATACGCAGTATTTT	CASSFVAGGNTDTQYF
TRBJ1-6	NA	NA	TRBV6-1	TGTGCCAGCAGTCCAGCGGGGTCCGCTCCGTATAATTCACCCCTCCACTTT	CASSPAGSAPYNSPLHF
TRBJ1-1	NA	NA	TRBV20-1	TGCAGTGCACCTAAGGCTGGGGGGCTAACTGAAGCTTTCTTT	CSAPKAGGLTEAFF
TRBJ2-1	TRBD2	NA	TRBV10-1	TGCGCCAGCAGCTTAATCAGGACTAGCGGGGGGCCAATCAATGAGCAGTTCTTC	CASSLIRTSGGPINEQFF
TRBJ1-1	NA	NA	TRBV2	TGTGCCAGCCACAGGGATATGAACACTGAAGCTTTCTTT	CASHRDMNTEAFF
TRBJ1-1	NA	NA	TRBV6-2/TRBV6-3	TGTGCCAGCAGTCCGAACCGGAACATGAACACTGAAGCTTTCTTT	CASSPNRNMNTEAFF
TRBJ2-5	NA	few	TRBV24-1	TGTGCCACCAGTGATTTATGGCGGGGGCGGGAGACCCAGTACTTC	CATSDLWRGRETQYF
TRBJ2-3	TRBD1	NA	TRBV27	TGTGCCAGCCGCCCCATTTTCAGGGGGCCTAGCACAGATACGCAGTATTTT	CASRPIFRGPSTDTQYF
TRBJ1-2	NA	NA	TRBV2	TGTGCCAGCAGTGTGGGAGCCGGGGGCTACACCTTC	CASSVGAGGYTF
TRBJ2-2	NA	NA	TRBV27	TGTGCCAGCAGTTTATGGGGCAACGGGGAGCTGTTTTTT	CASSLWGNGELFF